The present entry profiles one T cell receptor beta chain with its context. What it recognizes is unknown. This CDR3 comprises 13 residues. Looked up from germline, CDR1 is ENHRY and CDR2 is SYGVKD. Trimming stripped 4 bases from V and 2 bases from J, with 7 bases between. MiXCR, run by TCRdb on the reads, gives a single entry per CDR3 protein. The table has approximately 910,000 distinct CDR3 sequences, around 30% seen once. This sample was included in a study of T cell repertoires in cytomegalovirus infection. Looking at the study overall: HLA-B-restricted CMV epitopes that are well studied were used alongside recently identified HLA-C-restricted ones.

Study results and limitations: Carriage of CMV together with the relevant HLA was identifiable through cumulative public TCR beta family frequency. In two of eight donors, the top clonotype was HLA-C-restricted CMV-specific.

The receptor was derived from a human donor in good health (CMV status not recorded). Some clones in this sample may be carry-over from other donors' samples. The source was cultured CD8+ T cells from PBMCs, collected from culture after CMV antigen stimulation. The chain has TRBV10-3 and TRBJ2-3; no definite D call. CDR3 nucleotide sequence: TGTGCCATCAGTGCTTCTTTCACAGATACGCAGTATTTT. It specifies CAISASFTDTQYF.